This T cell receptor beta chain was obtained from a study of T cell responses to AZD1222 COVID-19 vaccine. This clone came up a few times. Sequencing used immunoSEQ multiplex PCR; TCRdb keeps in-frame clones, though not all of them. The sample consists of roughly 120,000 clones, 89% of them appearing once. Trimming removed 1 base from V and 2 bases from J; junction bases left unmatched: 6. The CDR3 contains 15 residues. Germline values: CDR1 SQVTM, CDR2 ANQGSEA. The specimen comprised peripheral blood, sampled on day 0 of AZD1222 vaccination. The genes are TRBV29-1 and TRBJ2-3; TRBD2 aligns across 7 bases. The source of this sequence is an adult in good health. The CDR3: CSVEGASGITDTQYF. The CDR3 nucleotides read TGCAGCGTTGAAGGGGCTAGCGGTATCACAGATACGCAGTATTTT.